The clone carrying this T cell receptor beta chain was detected ten times or more. Its target is not known. The entry originates in a study of neurological immune-mediated disorders. Study-level results: None of the CDR3 amino acid sequences in expanded clones turned up in more than one subject, which points to private repertoires in all groups. The level of TCR clonal expansion was highest in patients with HTLV-1-associated myelopathy and lowest in multiple sclerosis, where it fell below the level seen in healthy controls.

Germline V gene data show CDR1 as MNHEY and CDR2 as SVGEGT. The CDR3 extends over 18 amino acids. The trim removed 0 bases at V and 2 bases at J, leaving 11 bases unmatched. One entry per CDR3 protein results from TCRdb running MiXCR on the 5' RACE reads. Altogether 110,000 or so distinct CDR3 sequences are present, about 3.2% being singletons, with the ten largest covering 1% to 1.5%. This chain joins TRBV6-2 or TRBV6-3 and TRBJ2-7, with 9 bases lining up with TRBD2. The material sequenced was PBMCs. This clonotype was sampled from a woman aged 25 to 39 with multiple sclerosis. The chain's CDR3 is CASSYSPPGAGGTYEQYF. The CDR3 DNA reads as TGTGCCAGCAGTTACTCCCCCCCAGGGGCGGGGGGGACCTACGAGCAGTACTTC.